These 13 T cell receptor beta chains were all obtained from the same sample, sequenced in a study of cytomegalovirus exposure and HLA in healthy donors. Here immunoSEQ multiplex PCR was the method, and the copy in TCRdb shows in-frame clones only, minus some. The sample holds around 160,000 clones, over 80% seen once. Sequencing was carried out using PBMCs. Source of these receptors: a man aged 25-45 years in good health and CMV-seropositive.

This chain links TRBV27 with TRBJ2-3; D possibly corresponds to TRBD2 (7 bases). This CDR3 is built from 16 residues. Germline CDR1 is MNHEY and CDR2 is SMNVEV (reference sequence). The germline V and J ends were trimmed by 3 bases and 6 bases, with 19 bases remaining between them. CDR3 DNA: TGTGCCAGCAGTTTTGGCGCGGGGGCTTCCTGGGATACGCAGTATTTT. It codes for CASSFGAGASWDTQYF.

J is TRBJ2-7 and V is TRBV15, with TRBD1 identical over 8 bases. The germline gives CDR1 LNHNV, CDR2 YYDKDF (reference sequence). V lost 6 bases and J lost 3; bases outside the gene matches: 7. The CDR3 runs to 14 residues. The CDR3 coding sequence is TGTGCCACCAGTCCCGGGACAGGAGTCTACGAGCAGTACTTC. It translates to CATSPGTGVYEQYF.

This clone was counted once. The chain carries TRBV19 and TRBJ2-4; weak D call: TRBD1 (6 bases). Germline lookup yields CDR1 LNHDA and CDR2 SQIVND (reference sequence). The CDR3 spans 15 residues. V gave up 1 base and J gave up 8 bases, with 15 bases separating them. The CDR3 loop reads CASSIGGQGADIQYF. Here the CDR3 DNA reads TGTGCCAGTAGTATAGGGGGGCAGGGCGCTGACATTCAGTACTTC. The full variable domain, in which reference TRBV19 and TRBJ2-4 provide the parts outside the CDR3, is DGGITQSPKYLFRKEGQNVTLSCEQNLNHDAMYWYRQDPGQGLRLIYYSQIVNDFQKGDIAEGYSVSREKKESFPLTVTSAQKNPTAFYLCASSIGGQGADIQYFGAGTRLSVL.

The chain links TRBV11-3 to TRBJ1-1; 10 bases agree with TRBD1. Germline loops: CDR1 SGHNT, CDR2 YENEEA. The CDR3 consists of 15 residues. With V trimmed by 7 bases and J by 0 bases, 5 bases remained unmatched. The CDR3 DNA is TGTGCCAGCAAAGGACAGGGGGGGATGAACACTGAAGCTTTCTTT. This gives the protein CASKGQGGMNTEAFF.

This chain connects TRBV9 to TRBJ2-5; 8 bases are shared with TRBD2. V lost 2 bases, J lost 2 bases, and 14 bases stayed unmatched. There are 18 residues in the CDR3. CDR1 SGDLS and CDR2 YYNGEE come from the germline V gene. This CDR3 is CASSVTLNWPSGQETQYF. The CDR3 nucleotides are TGTGCCAGCAGCGTCACCCTCAACTGGCCTAGCGGGCAAGAGACCCAGTACTTC.

This sequence joins TRBV7-2 and TRBJ1-2, with D possibly being TRBD1 (5 bases). V lost 7 bases, J lost 3 bases, and 12 bases lay in between. Germline V gives CDR1 SGHTA, CDR2 FQGNSA. The CDR3 sequence is 13 residues long. In DNA form, the CDR3 reads TGTGCCAGCACCCTGGACACCGACTATGGCTACACCTTC. The encoded protein is CASTLDTDYGYTF.

This clone was picked up one time. CDR3 residues: CASSAGTGNSPLHF. CDR3 DNA sequence: TGCGCCAGCAGCGCCGGGACAGGTAATTCACCCCTCCACTTT. This chain connects TRBV5-1 to TRBJ1-6; TRBD1 matches at 8 bases. The germline gives CDR1 SGHRS, CDR2 YFSETQ. CDR3 size: 14 residues. V lost 4 bases and J lost 6; bases outside the gene matches: 3. Variable domain in full (rest from reference TRBV5-1 and TRBJ1-6): KAGVTQTPRYLIKTRGQQVTLSCSPISGHRSVSWYQQTPGQGLQFLFEYFSETQRNKGNFPGRFSGRQFSNSRSEMNVSTLELGDSALYLCASSAGTGNSPLHFGNGTRLTVT.

The gene calls are TRBV5-1 and TRBJ2-3; D unclear. V dropped 0 bases and J dropped 0 bases, with 14 bases sitting between them. The CDR3 consists of 17 residues. Germline values: CDR1 SGHRS, CDR2 YFSETQ. In nucleotides, the CDR3 is TGCGCCAGCAGCTTGGAATTAACAGCTACTAGCACAGATACGCAGTATTTT. Residues: CASSLELTATSTDTQYF. Together with reference TRBV5-1 and TRBJ2-3, the CDR3 gives the full variable domain: KAGVTQTPRYLIKTRGQQVTLSCSPISGHRSVSWYQQTPGQGLQFLFEYFSETQRNKGNFPGRFSGRQFSNSRSEMNVSTLELGDSALYLCASSLELTATSTDTQYFGPGTRLTVL.

This chain links TRBV14 with TRBJ2-7; D is perhaps TRBD1 (5 bases). Germline V CDR1 and CDR2: SGHDN, FVKESK. The CDR3 runs to 15 residues. Deletions cut 0 bases from V and 3 bases from J, with 12 bases between. This CDR3 is CASSQETGWGYEQYF. CDR3 bases: TGTGCCAGCAGCCAAGAAACAGGCTGGGGCTACGAGCAGTACTTC.

The DNA for the CDR3 is TGTGCCAGCAGTTATTTTGGGGACACCTATGGCTACACCTTC. Encoded protein: CASSYFGDTYGYTF. The rearrangement links TRBV6-5 to TRBJ1-2, with D possibly TRBD1 on 6 matching bases. Trimming removed 3 bases from V and 4 bases from J, with 12 bases in between. This CDR3 is built from 14 residues. Per germline, CDR1 MNHEY and CDR2 SVGAGI.

The chain combines TRBV5-1 with TRBJ2-3; 8 bases agree with TRBD2. Germline CDR1 SGHRS, CDR2 YFSETQ. This CDR3 is built from 16 residues. V shed 4 bases, J shed 1 base, and the junction held 8 bases outside the gene matches. The CDR3 spells CASSNIGRGGTDTQYF. CDR3 nucleotides: TGCGCCAGCAGCAATATTGGGCGGGGGGGCACAGATACGCAGTATTTT.

For the CDR3, the DNA is TGCAGCGTACTACAGGGGGCCTACGAGCAGTACTTC. This gives the protein CSVLQGAYEQYF. The J gene is TRBJ2-7, the V gene TRBV29-1; TRBD1 aligns across 8 bases. Per germline, CDR1 SQVTM and CDR2 ANQGSEA. Germline trimming cut 6 bases from V and 2 bases from J; bases unmatched to any gene: 3. This CDR3 spans 12 amino acids.

V is TRBV7-2 and J is TRBJ2-6; 7 positions agree with TRBD2. The V gene's germline CDR1 is SGHTA and CDR2 FQGNSA. With V trimmed by 5 bases and J by 0 bases, 13 bases remained unmatched. CDR3 length equals 19 residues. The chain's CDR3 is CASSAARSSGASGANVLTF. As DNA, the CDR3 is TGTGCCAGCAGCGCCGCACGCTCTAGCGGAGCCTCTGGGGCCAACGTCCTGACTTTC.